The 8 T cell receptor beta chains below were found in one sample sequenced in a study of neurological immune-mediated disorders. MiXCR, run by TCRdb on the 5' RACE reads, gives a single entry per CDR3 protein. The table lists about 95,000 distinct CDR3 sequences, roughly 3.5% of them singletons. Input material: PBMCs. These receptors were collected from a woman in her late teens or twenties with multiple sclerosis.

This clonotype was recorded many times. The CDR3 here is CATSEAGAAGQFF. CDR3 nucleotide sequence: TGTGCCACCAGTGAAGCGGGGGCGGCGGGGCAGTTCTTC. This sequence joins TRBV24-1 and TRBJ2-1; 8 bases agree with TRBD2. Germline V CDR1 and CDR2: KGHDR, SFDVKD. The CDR3 covers 13 residues. The J segment lost 12 bases and the V segment lost 4 bases, leaving 7 bases of the junction unmatched.

At least ten counts were recorded for this clonotype. This chain joins TRBV5-1 and TRBJ1-2; D not certain. Germline-derived CDR1 and CDR2 are SGHRS and YFSETQ. The length of the CDR3 is 14 residues. Trimming removed 4 bases from V and 4 bases from J, with 14 bases in between. In nucleotides, the CDR3 is TGCGCCAGCAGCGGCAACAGAGGCCTCTATGGCTACACCTTC. Its translation is CASSGNRGLYGYTF.

This clonotype was detected only a few times. The chain joins TRBV10-3 to TRBJ1-5; D perhaps matches TRBD1 (5 bases). There are 14 residues in the CDR3. Per germline, CDR1 ENHRY and CDR2 SYGVKD. Trimming pared 0 bases from V and 4 bases from J, leaving 7 bases between. The CDR3 spells CAISESKGNQPQHF. For the CDR3, the DNA is TGTGCCATCAGTGAGTCGAAGGGGAATCAGCCCCAGCATTTT.

This clonotype showed up many times. The chain has TRBV7-9 and TRBJ1-2; D is ambiguous. The length of the CDR3 is 14 residues. Germline V lookup: CDR1 SEHNR, CDR2 FQNEAQ (reference sequence). The ends were cut back, 5 bases at V and 4 bases at J, with 14 bases in the middle. DNA for the CDR3: TGTGCCAGCAGCGCTGGGGAGATTTCCTATGGCTACACCTTC. It translates to CASSAGEISYGYTF.

This clonotype appeared many times. The CDR3 nucleotides read TGCAGTGCTACCGGAACCCCCACGGCCAAAAACATTCAGTACTTC. Its translation is CSATGTPTAKNIQYF. The chain has TRBV20-1 and TRBJ2-4; D gene unclear. The V gene lost 4 bases and the J gene lost 1 base, with 14 bases spanning the gap. The CDR3 totals 15 residues. From germline, CDR1 is DFQATT and CDR2 SNEGSKA (reference sequence).

This clonotype was counted at least ten times. This chain links TRBV3-1 with TRBJ1-2, with unresolved D. The CDR3 has 15 amino acids. V lost 5 bases to trimming and J lost 8 bases, with 21 bases between them. Germline V gives CDR1 LGHDT, CDR2 YNNKEL (reference sequence). The CDR3 sequence: CASSSLSQSGRGYTF. The CDR3 DNA sequence: TGTGCCAGCAGCTCGCTTTCCCAGAGCGGGAGGGGCTACACCTTC.

In this sample, this clonotype turned up many times. The chain joins TRBV4-1 to TRBJ1-1; 7 bases are shared with TRBD1. V shed 5 bases and J 2 bases; nucleotides not matched to a gene: 8. The CDR3 covers 15 residues. Germline CDR1 reads MGHRA; CDR2 reads YSYEKL. As DNA, the CDR3 is TGCGCCAGCAGCGTTGCGGGACAGATAAACACTGAAGCTTTCTTT. Encoded protein: CASSVAGQINTEAFF.

The J gene is TRBJ2-3, the V gene TRBV20-1, with 8 positions matching TRBD1. The germline V gene has CDR1 DFQATT and CDR2 SNEGSKA (reference sequence). V was clipped by 4 bases and J by 1 base; unmatched bases: 7. The CDR3 covers 15 residues. CDR3 sequence reads: CSANPGGSGTDTQYF. CDR3 sequence (DNA): TGCAGTGCTAACCCAGGGGGCTCGGGCACAGATACGCAGTATTTT.